This passage covers 16 T cell receptor beta chains from one sample sequenced in a study of cytomegalovirus exposure and HLA in healthy donors. In the PCR, 60 Vbeta and 13 Jbeta primers were used. Produced via immunoSEQ multiplex PCR; TCRdb's table is partial and in-frame only. The sample contains approximately 150,000 clones, less than 90% of which appear only once. The sequencing sample was made of PBMCs. The receptors here all came from a man aged 45-60 years in good health and CMV-seropositive.

The rearrangement joins TRBV30 to TRBJ2-1; 8 positions match TRBD2. Trimming cost V 2 bases and J 7 bases; bases outside gene matches: 13. CDR1 is GTSNPN and CDR2 is SVGIG in the germline V gene (reference sequence). The CDR3 has 16 residues. The CDR3, as DNA: TGTGCCTGGAGTTCTGTCGGCGGGAGGCCGGGTAATGAGCAGTTCTTC. Residues: CAWSSVGGRPGNEQFF. Full variable domain (missing parts from reference TRBV30 and TRBJ2-1): SQTIHQWPATLVQPVGSPLSLECTVEGTSNPNLYWYRQAAGRGLQLLFYSVGIGQISSEVPQNLSASRPQDRQFILSSKKLLLSDSGFYLCAWSSVGGRPGNEQFFGPGTRLTVL.

The V call is TRBV5-4, the J call TRBJ2-5; 7 bases map to TRBD2. The last part of the DNA fits TRBJ2-7 better; the J call may be wrong. The CDR3 spans 15 residues. Germline V lookup: CDR1 SGHNT, CDR2 YYREEE (reference sequence). Here the CDR3 reads CASGEGWQGSYEQYF. CDR3 DNA: TGTGCCAGCGGGGAGGGATGGCAGGGCTCATACGAGCAGTACTTC.

This clone was seen a single time. This rearrangement joins TRBV5-1 to TRBJ1-3; tentatively, D is TRBD1 (6 bases). This CDR3 has 16 amino acids. From germline, CDR1 is SGHRS and CDR2 YFSETQ. Trimming took 1 base from V and 0 from J, leaving 11 bases between them. The CDR3 DNA is TGCGCCAGCAGCTTGAGACAGGCGAACTCTGGAAACACCATATATTTT. Translated: CASSLRQANSGNTIYF.

The V and J genes are TRBV18 and TRBJ1-6; 9 positions match TRBD1. The CDR3 is made up of 15 amino acids. Germline trimming cut 3 bases from V and 10 bases from J; bases unmatched to any gene: 7. CDR1 and CDR2 (germline): KGHSH, LQKENI. The CDR3: CASSPAGTGISPLHF. The CDR3 region has the DNA TGTGCCAGCTCACCTGCCGGGACAGGGATCTCACCCCTCCACTTT.

The chain links TRBV9 to TRBJ1-4, with D tentatively TRBD1 (5 bases). The germline gives CDR1 SGDLS, CDR2 YYNGEE. The CDR3 is 15 amino acids. The V end was cut by 0 bases, the J end by 8 bases, with 14 bases between. The CDR3 DNA is TGTGCCAGCAGCGTAGGCTGGTCAGGGTCCGAAAAACTGTTTTTT. It codes for CASSVGWSGSEKLFF.

On this clone itself: Other DNA sequences in the sample encode the same CDR3. J is TRBJ2-6 and V is TRBV9; a weak D match, TRBD1 (6 bases). Germline loops: CDR1 SGDLS, CDR2 YYNGEE. V lost 4 bases and J lost 0, with 8 bases in between. The CDR3 is made up of 15 amino acids. The CDR3 coding sequence is TGTGCCAGCAGCATGACAGGCTCTGGGGCCAACGTCCTGACTTTC. This translates into CASSMTGSGANVLTF.

The CDR3 region is CAISESPTDTQYF. The CDR3 nucleotides are TGTGCCATCAGTGAGTCCCCAACAGATACGCAGTATTTT. The J gene is TRBJ2-3, the V gene TRBV10-3; D is undetermined. Germline CDR1 is ENHRY and CDR2 is SYGVKD. Deletions cut 0 bases from V and 3 bases from J, with 4 bases between. CDR3 length: 13 amino acids.

The genes are TRBV15 and TRBJ2-5; D ambiguous. Trimming shortened V by 1 base and J by 4 bases, and 4 bases separated the two germline ends. CDR3 size: 12 residues. Germline V gives CDR1 LNHNV, CDR2 YYDKDF (reference sequence). CDR3 sequence: CATSRGRETQYF. CDR3 DNA sequence: TGTGCCACCAGCAGAGGTCGAGAGACCCAGTACTTC.

V and J are TRBV6-1 and TRBJ2-7; 12 positions agree with TRBD2. V lost 1 base to trimming and J lost 12 bases; unmatched junction nucleotides: 4. Germline-derived CDR1 and CDR2 are MNHNS and SASEGT. The CDR3 has 13 residues. The DNA for the CDR3 is TGTGCCAGCAGTGAAGGGCTAGCGGGAGGGTGGTACTTC. Its protein product is CASSEGLAGGWYF.

The chain carries TRBV5-4 and TRBJ1-4, with D perhaps TRBD1 (6 bases). The V gene lost 4 bases and the J gene lost 7 bases, with 17 bases spanning the gap. The CDR3 loop spans 15 amino acids. Germline values: CDR1 SGHNT, CDR2 YYREEE (reference sequence). In DNA form, the CDR3 reads TGTGCCAGCAGCGGAGGACGGACAGAATCTGAAAAACTGTTTTTT. Translation: CASSGGRTESEKLFF. Using reference TRBV5-4 and TRBJ1-4 for the parts outside the CDR3, the full variable domain is ETGVTQSPTHLIKTRGQQVTLRCSSQSGHNTVSWYQQALGQGPQFIFQYYREEENGRGNFPPRFSGLQFPNYSSELNVNALELDDSALYLCASSGGRTESEKLFFGSGTQLSVL.

V and J are TRBV28 and TRBJ1-5, with D maybe TRBD1 (5 bases). The germline V and J ends were trimmed by 8 bases and 2 bases, with 7 bases remaining between them. Germline CDR1 and CDR2: MDHEN and SYDVKM. The CDR3 spans 12 residues. CDR3 amino acids: CASLQGNQPQHF. The CDR3, as DNA: TGTGCCAGCCTACAGGGCAATCAGCCCCAGCATTTT.

The rearrangement joins TRBV19 to TRBJ2-1; tentative D call: TRBD2 (6 bases). Germline values: CDR1 LNHDA, CDR2 SQIVND (reference sequence). The CDR3 runs 15 residues. V lost 3 bases and J lost 2, with 11 bases in between. This CDR3 reads CASSIGTPTYNEQFF. The CDR3 coding sequence is TGTGCCAGTAGTATCGGGACTCCGACCTACAATGAGCAGTTCTTC. The complete variable domain, with remaining parts taken from reference TRBV19 and TRBJ2-1, reads DGGITQSPKYLFRKEGQNVTLSCEQNLNHDAMYWYRQDPGQGLRLIYYSQIVNDFQKGDIAEGYSVSREKKESFPLTVTSAQKNPTAFYLCASSIGTPTYNEQFFGPGTRLTVL.

This clone was counted a few times. The genes are TRBV10-3 and TRBJ2-1; D uncertain. V shed 4 bases and J shed 8 bases, with 24 bases lying between them. Germline V gives CDR1 ENHRY, CDR2 SYGVKD. CDR3 length: 17 amino acids. CDR3 loop: CAISGPGLSNHVDEQFF. The CDR3, as DNA: TGTGCCATCAGTGGTCCGGGTCTGAGTAACCATGTAGATGAGCAGTTCTTC.

The genes are TRBV4-2 and TRBJ1-2, with D unresolved. The germline V gene encodes CDR1 LGHNA and CDR2 YNFKEQ. This CDR3 region has 15 residues. Trimming shortened V by 0 bases and J by 2 bases, and 10 bases separated the two germline ends. The CDR3 nucleotides are TGTGCCAGCAGCCAAGATGTTGGCGGCAACTATGGCTACACCTTC. This sequence encodes CASSQDVGGNYGYTF.

This clone has a single count. V is TRBV18 and J is TRBJ1-5; 10 bases are a match to TRBD1. Germline CDR1 reads KGHSH; CDR2 reads LQKENI. V trimming: 5 bases; J trimming: 3 bases; junction bases outside the gene matches: 10. The CDR3 spans 17 residues. The CDR3 region has the DNA TGTGCCAGCTCAACTTCGACAGGGGGCTTTATCAATCAGCCCCAGCATTTT. It translates to CASSTSTGGFINQPQHF.

This clone was picked up one time. The V call is TRBV6-5, the J call TRBJ2-3; 7 positions match TRBD2. V lost 4 bases, J lost 4 bases, and 8 bases stayed unmatched. CDR1 and CDR2 from the germline V gene are MNHEY and SVGAGI. CDR3 length: 15 amino acids. This chain's CDR3 is CASSFTSGVADTQYF. The DNA for the CDR3 is TGTGCCAGCAGTTTCACAAGCGGGGTCGCAGATACGCAGTATTTT.